This record concerns one T cell receptor (beta chain) sequence. This sample is part of a study of blood T cell repertoires in COVID-19. Whole-study context: Italy, Spain and the United States were the sources of the convalescent and acute COVID-19 samples. The analysed material was cDNA or gDNA that came from T cells, B-cell-depleted T cells, or PBMCs.

V lost 8 bases, J lost 1 base, and 13 bases stayed unmatched. The CDR3 spans 16 residues. Germline CDR1 is SEHNR and CDR2 is FQNEAQ (reference sequence). Study processing details: Amplifying reference gene primers gave estimates of nucleated cell counts. Measured with immunoSEQ multiplex PCR; TCRdb has only the in-frame clones, and not every one. V, J and clone size derive from that table, while D and trimming were established from the DNA sequence. The data contain nearly 90,000 clones, around 88% of them singletons. The chain joins TRBV7-9 to TRBJ2-5, with 7 bases matching TRBD2. The sequence was collected from a man between 60 and 75 years old with acute or convalescent COVID-19. Sequencing was done on a sample of peripheral blood. CDR3 residues: CASAGGVSGIQETQYF. CDR3 bases: TGTGCCAGCGCGGGCGGTGTGAGCGGGATCCAAGAGACCCAGTACTTC. Based on the CDR3 plus reference TRBV7-9 and TRBJ2-5, the full variable domain is DTGVSQNPRHKITKRGQNVTFRCDPISEHNRLYWYRQTLGQGPEFLTYFQNEAQLEKSRLLSDRFSAERPKGSFSTLEIQRTEQGDSAMYLCASAGGVSGIQETQYFGPGTRLLVL.